This TCR beta chain was identified during a study of cytomegalovirus exposure and HLA in healthy donors. V was shortened by 7 bases and J by 3 bases, with 10 bases between the two germline ends. Germline CDR1 GTSNPN, CDR2 SVGIG (reference sequence). This CDR3 contains 11 residues. Findings and caveats of the study: Data from an earlier analysis indicated that most TCR beta V segments were productive either about 90% or about 30% of the time. An analysis that was carried out later associated some 17,000 TCR beta sequences with HLA alleles at 0.05 false discovery rate. Later, TCR association rates were found to vary by HLA locus, highest for DRB1 and lowest for HLA-C. Across donors, most TCRs were seen rarely, yet some public ones were widespread.

With 60 Vbeta and 13 Jbeta primers, the PCR was carried out. Assay used: immunoSEQ multiplex PCR; TCRdb lists only in-frame clones, some missing. The sample lists about 150,000 clones, around 75% seen once, with roughly 2.9% in the top ten. As to this clone: Its antigen is not known.

The TCR sequence derives from a woman under 40 in good health and CMV-seronegative. This chain uses TRBV30 with TRBJ2-7; perhaps TRBD1 as D (5 bases). The sample was PBMCs. CDR3 in amino acids: CASSRDYEQYF. Here the CDR3 DNA reads TGTGCCTCGAGCAGGGACTACGAGCAGTACTTC. The whole variable domain, remainder taken from reference TRBV30 and TRBJ2-7, is SQTIHQWPATLVQPVGSPLSLECTVEGTSNPNLYWYRQAAGRGLQLLFYSVGIGQISSEVPQNLSASRPQDRQFILSSKKLLLSDSGFYLCASSRDYEQYFGPGTRLTVT.